This T cell receptor (beta chain) is from a study of T-cell reconstitution after alpha-beta-depleted transplantation in children (dated by TCRdb to the mid-2010s). Background on the whole study: The study quantitatively tracked T-cell immune reconstitution after TCRalphabeta/CD19-depleted allogeneic hematopoietic cell transplantation in children using TCR repertoire profiling. Overall study results and their limits: In some patients, the high TCRbeta diversity seen at day 60 was put down to recipient T cells and intrathymic progenitors that had survived conditioning. Apparently early alphabetaT-cell count recovery about two months after transplant reportedly relied on only several hundred rapidly expanded clones derived from non-depleted graft cells. The frequencies of hyperexpanded clones fell over the following months, and after one year, T-cell counts and TCRbeta diversity were mostly attributed to newly produced T cells.

Read against the paper, the sample's treatment or condition label means: allogeneic hematopoietic cell transplantation with graft depleted of TCRalphabeta T cells and CD19 B cells. TCRalphabeta/CD19-depleted allogeneic hematopoietic cell grafts were given to the transplant recipients, all of whom were children. As to this clonotype: Its antigen is unknown. No quality values exist for individual bases; no much larger clone is one base distant.

Per the germline V gene, SQVTM is the CDR1 and ANQGSEA is the CDR2. V trim: 4 bases; J trim: 2 bases; unmatched bases: 3. The CDR3 numbers 14 residues from cysteine through phenylalanine. The only DNA kept is the CDR3, 42 bases in frame from the first base. Preparation of the library involved PCR. Sequencer: Illumina HiSeq 2500. TCR library preparation used molecular barcoding, with unique molecular identifiers applied to normalize quantification of the TCRbeta repertoire. TCRdb passed the public sequencing reads through fastp at Q25 and MiXCR, retaining productive beta sequences. Every distinct CDR3 protein forms one entry, paired with its most common genes and DNA. The sample includes hundreds of thousands of distinct CDR3 sequences, with roughly 13% observed a single time. The ten largest clones capture approximately 2.1% of the sample.

The sequence derives from a male patient younger than 18 who had a stem cell transplant for acute myeloid leukemia, so the T cells may come from the graft donor. The sequenced sample was PBMCs, mostly from graft donor cells, obtained 360 days after TCRalphabeta/CD19-depleted stem cell transplant. The sequence joins TRBV29-1 to TRBJ1-3, with 9 junctional bases fitting TRBD1. The nucleotides read TGCAGCGTTGTCGGGACAGGGACTGGAAACACCATATATTTT. Its translation is CSVVGTGTGNTIYF.